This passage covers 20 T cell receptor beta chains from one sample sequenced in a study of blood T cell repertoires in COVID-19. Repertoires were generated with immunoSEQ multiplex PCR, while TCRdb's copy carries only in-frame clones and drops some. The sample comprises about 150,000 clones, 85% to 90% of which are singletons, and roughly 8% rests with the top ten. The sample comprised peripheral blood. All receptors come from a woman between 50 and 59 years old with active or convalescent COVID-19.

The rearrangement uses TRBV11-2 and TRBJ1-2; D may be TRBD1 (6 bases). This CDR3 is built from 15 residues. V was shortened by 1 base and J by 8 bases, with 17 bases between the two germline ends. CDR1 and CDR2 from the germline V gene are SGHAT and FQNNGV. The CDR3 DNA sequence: TGTGCCAGCAGCTTAGTTACAACAGGGATAGCGGGCTACACCTTC. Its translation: CASSLVTTGIAGYTF. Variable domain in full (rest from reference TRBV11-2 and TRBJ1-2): EAGVAQSPRYKIIEKRQSVAFWCNPISGHATLYWYQQILGQGPKLLIQFQNNGVVDDSQLPKDRFSAERLKGVDSTLKIQPAKLEDSAVYLCASSLVTTGIAGYTFGSGTRLTVV.

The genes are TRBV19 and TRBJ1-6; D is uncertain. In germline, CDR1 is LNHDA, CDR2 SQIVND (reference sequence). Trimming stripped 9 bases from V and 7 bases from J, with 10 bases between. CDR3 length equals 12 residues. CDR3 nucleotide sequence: TGTGCCAGCGCAGCCGGGAATTCACCCCTCCACTTT. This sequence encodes CASAAGNSPLHF. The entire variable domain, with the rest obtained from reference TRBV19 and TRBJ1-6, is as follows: DGGITQSPKYLFRKEGQNVTLSCEQNLNHDAMYWYRQDPGQGLRLIYYSQIVNDFQKGDIAEGYSVSREKKESFPLTVTSAQKNPTAFYLCASAAGNSPLHFGNGTRLTVT.

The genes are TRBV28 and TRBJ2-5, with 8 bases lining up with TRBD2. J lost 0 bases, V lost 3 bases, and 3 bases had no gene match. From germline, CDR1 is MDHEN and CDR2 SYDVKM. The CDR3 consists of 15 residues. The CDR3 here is CASSFPGGHQETQYF. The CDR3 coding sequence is TGTGCCAGCAGTTTCCCGGGGGGGCACCAAGAGACCCAGTACTTC. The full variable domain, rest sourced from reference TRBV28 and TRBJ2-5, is DVKVTQSSRYLVKRTGEKVFLECVQDMDHENMFWYRQDPGLGLRLIYFSYDVKMKEKGDIPEGYSVSREKKERFSLILESASTNQTSMYLCASSFPGGHQETQYFGPGTRLLVL.

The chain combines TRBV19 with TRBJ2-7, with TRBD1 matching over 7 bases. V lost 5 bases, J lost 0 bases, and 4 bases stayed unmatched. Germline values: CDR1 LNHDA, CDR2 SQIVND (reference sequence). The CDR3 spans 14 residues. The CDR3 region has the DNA TGTGCCAGTAGTGGATGGGACAGCTCCTACGAGCAGTACTTC. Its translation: CASSGWDSSYEQYF. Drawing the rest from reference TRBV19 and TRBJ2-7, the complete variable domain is DGGITQSPKYLFRKEGQNVTLSCEQNLNHDAMYWYRQDPGQGLRLIYYSQIVNDFQKGDIAEGYSVSREKKESFPLTVTSAQKNPTAFYLCASSGWDSSYEQYFGPGTRLTVT.

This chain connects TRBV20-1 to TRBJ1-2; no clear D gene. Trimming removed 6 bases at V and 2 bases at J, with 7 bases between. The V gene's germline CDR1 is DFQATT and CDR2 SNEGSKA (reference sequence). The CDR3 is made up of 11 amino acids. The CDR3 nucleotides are TGCAGTGCGCGCGCGAACTATGGCTACACCTTC. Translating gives CSARANYGYTF.

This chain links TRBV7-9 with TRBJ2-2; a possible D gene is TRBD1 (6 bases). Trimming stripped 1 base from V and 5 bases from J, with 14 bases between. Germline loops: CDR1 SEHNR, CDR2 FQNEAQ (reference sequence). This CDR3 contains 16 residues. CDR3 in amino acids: CASSLDLTGWTGELFF. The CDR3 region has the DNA TGTGCCAGCAGCTTAGATCTCACAGGGTGGACCGGGGAGCTGTTTTTT. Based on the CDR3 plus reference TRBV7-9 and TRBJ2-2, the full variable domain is DTGVSQNPRHKITKRGQNVTFRCDPISEHNRLYWYRQTLGQGPEFLTYFQNEAQLEKSRLLSDRFSAERPKGSFSTLEIQRTEQGDSAMYLCASSLDLTGWTGELFFGEGSRLTVL.

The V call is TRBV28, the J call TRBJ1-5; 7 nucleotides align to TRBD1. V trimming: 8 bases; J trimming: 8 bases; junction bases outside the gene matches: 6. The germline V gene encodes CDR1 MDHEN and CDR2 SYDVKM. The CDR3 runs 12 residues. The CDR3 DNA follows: TGTGCCAGCTCTGGACAGGTTGAGCCCCAGCATTTT. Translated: CASSGQVEPQHF.

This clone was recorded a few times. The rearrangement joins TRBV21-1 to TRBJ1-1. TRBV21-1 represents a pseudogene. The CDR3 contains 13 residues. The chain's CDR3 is CASSKPRGTEAFF. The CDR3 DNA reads TGTGCCAGCAGCAAACCCCGAGGGACTGAAGCTTTCTTT.

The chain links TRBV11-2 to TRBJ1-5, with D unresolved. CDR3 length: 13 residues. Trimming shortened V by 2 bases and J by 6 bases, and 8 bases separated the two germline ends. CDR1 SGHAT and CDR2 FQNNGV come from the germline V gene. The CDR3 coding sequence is TGTGCCAGCAGCTTATCTCTAGGTCAGCCCCAGCATTTT. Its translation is CASSLSLGQPQHF.

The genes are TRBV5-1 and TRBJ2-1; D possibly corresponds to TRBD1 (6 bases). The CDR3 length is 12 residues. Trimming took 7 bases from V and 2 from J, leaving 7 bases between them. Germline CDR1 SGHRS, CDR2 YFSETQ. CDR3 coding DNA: TGCGCCAGCTCAGGGGCCTACAATGAGCAGTTCTTC. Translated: CASSGAYNEQFF.

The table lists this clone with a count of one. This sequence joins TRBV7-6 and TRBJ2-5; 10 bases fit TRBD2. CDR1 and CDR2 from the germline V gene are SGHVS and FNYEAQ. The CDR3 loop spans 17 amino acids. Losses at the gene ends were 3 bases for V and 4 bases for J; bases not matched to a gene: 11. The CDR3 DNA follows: TGTGCCAGCAGCTTGCTAGCGGGGGCCAGCCTACGAGAGACCCAGTACTTC. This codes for CASSLLAGASLRETQYF.

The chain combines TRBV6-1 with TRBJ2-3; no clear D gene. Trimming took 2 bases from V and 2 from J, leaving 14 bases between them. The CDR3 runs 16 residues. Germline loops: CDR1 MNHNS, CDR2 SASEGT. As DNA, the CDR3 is TGTGCCAGCAGTGAAAAAACTTCCCGTTACACAGATACGCAGTATTTT. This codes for CASSEKTSRYTDTQYF.

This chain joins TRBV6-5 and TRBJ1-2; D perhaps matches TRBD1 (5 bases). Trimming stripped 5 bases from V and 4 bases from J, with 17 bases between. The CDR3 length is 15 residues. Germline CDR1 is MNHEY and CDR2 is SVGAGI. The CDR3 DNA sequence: TGTGCCAGCAGTCCCCGGGACTACCGGAGCTATGGCTACACCTTC. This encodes CASSPRDYRSYGYTF.

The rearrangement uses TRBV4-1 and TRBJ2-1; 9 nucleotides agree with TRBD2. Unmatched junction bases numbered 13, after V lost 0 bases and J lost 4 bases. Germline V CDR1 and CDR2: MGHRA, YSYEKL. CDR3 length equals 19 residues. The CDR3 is CASSQERGGAGGPYNEQFF. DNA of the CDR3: TGCGCCAGCAGCCAAGAAAGGGGCGGGGCGGGAGGGCCTTACAATGAGCAGTTCTTC.

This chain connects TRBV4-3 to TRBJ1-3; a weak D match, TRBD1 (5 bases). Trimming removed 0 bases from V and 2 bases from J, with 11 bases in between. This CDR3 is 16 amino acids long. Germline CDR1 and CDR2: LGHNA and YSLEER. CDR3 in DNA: TGCGCCAGCAGCCAAGATCTAGGCAGGGCTGGAAACACCATATATTTT. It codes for CASSQDLGRAGNTIYF.

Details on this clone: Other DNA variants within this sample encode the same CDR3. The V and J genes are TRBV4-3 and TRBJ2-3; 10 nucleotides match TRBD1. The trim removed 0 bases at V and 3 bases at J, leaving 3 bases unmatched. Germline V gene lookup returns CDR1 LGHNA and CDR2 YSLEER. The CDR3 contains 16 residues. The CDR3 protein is CASSQERTGGTDTQYF. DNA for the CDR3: TGCGCCAGCAGCCAAGAACGGACAGGGGGAACAGATACGCAGTATTTT.

CDR3 region: CASSLLIALSGRSRDNEQFF. For the CDR3, the DNA is TGTGCCAGTAGCTTACTTATAGCGTTGTCCGGCAGGAGTAGGGACAATGAGCAGTTCTTC. The chain uses TRBV19 and TRBJ2-1; the D gene is possibly TRBD2 (5 bases). This CDR3 region has 20 residues. V was shortened by 6 bases and J by 5 bases, with 32 bases between the two germline ends. Germline V gene lookup returns CDR1 LNHDA and CDR2 SQIVND (reference sequence). The whole variable domain, filled in from reference TRBV19 and TRBJ2-1, reads DGGITQSPKYLFRKEGQNVTLSCEQNLNHDAMYWYRQDPGQGLRLIYYSQIVNDFQKGDIAEGYSVSREKKESFPLTVTSAQKNPTAFYLCASSLLIALSGRSRDNEQFFGPGTRLTVL.

CDR3 sequence: CASSATLTSGAQETQYF. The CDR3 coding sequence is TGTGCCAGCAGTGCCACCTTGACTAGCGGAGCACAAGAGACCCAGTACTTC. The genes are TRBV2 and TRBJ2-5; 9 bases map to TRBD2. The CDR3 runs 17 residues. In germline, CDR1 is SNHLY, CDR2 FYNNEI. The junction had 11 bases not matched to a gene; V was cut back by 4 bases and J by 2 bases.

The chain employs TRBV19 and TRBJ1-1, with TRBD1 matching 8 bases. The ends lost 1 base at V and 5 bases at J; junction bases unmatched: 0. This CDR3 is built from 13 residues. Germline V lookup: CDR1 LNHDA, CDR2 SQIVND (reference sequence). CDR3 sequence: CASSIGQGTEAFF. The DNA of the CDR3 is TGTGCCAGTAGTATAGGACAGGGGACTGAAGCTTTCTTT.

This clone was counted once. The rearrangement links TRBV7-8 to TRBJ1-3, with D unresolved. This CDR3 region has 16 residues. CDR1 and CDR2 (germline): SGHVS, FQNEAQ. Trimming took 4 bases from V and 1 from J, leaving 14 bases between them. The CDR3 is CASSSPFGASGNTIYF. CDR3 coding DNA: TGTGCCAGCAGCTCCCCCTTCGGTGCTTCTGGAAACACCATATATTTT.